The 28 T cell receptor beta chains below come from one sample, sequenced in a study of T cells in Graves' hyperthyroidism and ophthalmopathy (dated by TCRdb to about 2019). Library preparation used multiplex PCR. These reads were obtained on an Illumina HiSeq 2000. The TCR beta CDR3 regions were amplified from RNA transcripts. The TCR CDR3 was subjected to a first round of RT-PCR using the HTBI primer set and the Qiagen OneStep RT-PCR kit. The public reads were quality trimmed at Q25 with fastp and then assembled into clones with MiXCR by TCRdb, keeping productive beta chains. One record per CDR3 amino acid sequence lists the most common genes and DNA. In all, the sample holds 450,000 to 600,000 distinct CDR3 sequences, and nearly 20% of those were seen once. The ten top clones hold over 45% of the sample. The sequenced material came from blood. The receptors were gathered from a man aged 40-49 years with Graves' ophthalmopathy.

At least ten counts were recorded for this clonotype. The chain combines TRBV2 with TRBJ2-5; D remains unclear. The CDR3 is 11 amino acids. Germline loops: CDR1 SNHLY, CDR2 FYNNEI. Trimming took off 6 bases at V and 3 bases at J, with 5 bases between the two ends. The CDR3 loop reads CASSSEETQYF. CDR3 nucleotide sequence: TGTGCCAGCAGCTCAGAAGAGACCCAGTACTTC.

V is TRBV28 and J is TRBJ1-4, with 9 bases aligning to TRBD1. V lost 7 bases, J lost 7 bases, and 7 bases stayed unmatched. The CDR3 covers 14 residues. Germline V CDR1 and CDR2: MDHEN, SYDVKM. The CDR3 loop reads CASTSGQGFEKLFF. CDR3 nucleotides: TGTGCCAGCACCTCCGGACAGGGGTTTGAAAAACTGTTTTTT.

This clonotype was counted between two and nine times. This chain links TRBV6-1 with TRBJ1-5; possible D gene TRBD1, 6 bases. The length of the CDR3 is 16 residues. The germline gives CDR1 MNHNS, CDR2 SASEGT. V lost 5 bases and J lost 0, with 14 bases in between. CDR3 amino acids: CASSSTGRGSNQPQHF. CDR3 nucleotides: TGTGCCAGCAGTTCTACAGGGAGAGGTAGCAATCAGCCCCAGCATTTT.

The rearrangement links TRBV12-3 or TRBV12-4 to TRBJ2-2, with D possibly being TRBD2 (5 bases). This CDR3 contains 14 residues. With 6 bases removed from V and 6 bases from J, the gap between germline ends came to 14 bases. Written as DNA, the CDR3 is TGTGCCAGCAGCCCCCTAGCTTCCTCCGGGGAGCTGTTTTTT. This encodes CASSPLASSGELFF.

This clonotype was seen a few times. The CDR3 is CASSLGTGALGEPQHF. The DNA for the CDR3 is TGTGCCAGCTCACTAGGGACAGGGGCCCTGGGGGAGCCCCAGCATTTT. The chain links TRBV18 to TRBJ1-5; 10 bases match TRBD1. CDR3 length: 16 residues. The junction had 11 bases not matched to a gene; V was cut back by 4 bases and J by 8 bases. Germline V gene data show CDR1 as KGHSH and CDR2 as LQKENI. Full variable domain (rest looked up from reference TRBV18 and TRBJ1-5): NAGVMQNPRHLVRRRGQEARLRCSPMKGHSHVYWYRQLPEEGLKFMVYLQKENIIDESGMPKERFSAEFPKEGPSILRIQQVVRGDSAAYFCASSLGTGALGEPQHFGDGTRLSIL.

This clonotype showed up many times. The chain has TRBV20-1 and TRBJ1-1; weak D call: TRBD1 (6 bases). The CDR3 loop spans 15 amino acids. Between the trimmed V and J ends, which lost 6 bases and 3 bases, there was a span of 20 bases. Germline CDR1 DFQATT, CDR2 SNEGSKA (reference sequence). CDR3 amino acids: CSAPHGTGWYTEAFF. CDR3 DNA sequence: TGCAGTGCCCCCCATGGTACAGGGTGGTACACTGAAGCTTTCTTT.

V and J are TRBV2 and TRBJ1-3, with 7 positions matching TRBD1. The CDR3 loop spans 14 amino acids. Trimming removed 5 bases from V and 4 bases from J; junction bases left unmatched: 5. Germline loops: CDR1 SNHLY, CDR2 FYNNEI. The CDR3: CASSSTGWGNTIYF. The CDR3 region has the DNA TGTGCCAGCAGTTCGACAGGGTGGGGAAACACCATATATTTT.

This clonotype appeared a few times. This chain connects TRBV6-4 to TRBJ1-2; 9 bases agree with TRBD1. V lost 5 bases to trimming and J lost 3 bases; unmatched junction nucleotides: 7. Germline V gene data show CDR1 as MRHNA and CDR2 as SNTAGT. This CDR3 has 15 amino acids. The CDR3 coding sequence is TGTGCCAGCAGTTTCAGACAGGGGGACGACTATGGCTACACCTTC. It encodes CASSFRQGDDYGYTF.

The V call is TRBV6-2 or TRBV6-3, the J call TRBJ2-2; 8 bases fit TRBD2. The germline CDR1 and CDR2 sequences are MNHEY and SVGEGT. The CDR3 runs 15 residues. The trim removed 7 bases at V and 5 bases at J, leaving 9 bases unmatched. The CDR3 region has the DNA TGTGCCAGCATTAATGGACTAGCCAAGACCGGGGAGCTGTTTTTT. It encodes CASINGLAKTGELFF.

This clonotype was picked up many times. J is TRBJ2-3 and V is TRBV2, with D tentatively TRBD2 (5 bases). Between the trimmed V and J ends, which lost 10 bases and 0 bases, there was a span of 17 bases. CDR3 length equals 15 residues. Germline CDR1 and CDR2: SNHLY and FYNNEI. The CDR3 loop is CATKRERGSTDTQYF. In nucleotides, the CDR3 is TGTGCCACGAAAAGGGAACGGGGAAGCACAGATACGCAGTATTTT.

This clonotype came up a few times. The CDR3 loop reads CSAAGSGDTQYF. CDR3 sequence (DNA): TGCAGTGCTGCGGGGTCAGGAGATACGCAGTATTTT. This chain links TRBV20-1 with TRBJ2-3, with a tentative D call TRBD2 (6 bases). V dropped 5 bases and J dropped 5 bases, with 11 bases sitting between them. Germline V gives CDR1 DFQATT, CDR2 SNEGSKA (reference sequence). The CDR3 sequence is 12 residues long.

Regarding this clonotype: This may come from a read error, since a much larger clone is one base off. The V and J genes are TRBV18 and TRBJ1-2, with D hard to call. CDR3 length equals 15 residues. CDR1 KGHSH and CDR2 LQKENI come from the germline V gene. V was shortened by 3 bases and J by 5 bases, with 16 bases between the two germline ends. DNA of the CDR3: TGTGCCAGCTCACCTGCATCGGATTTTAGTTATGGCTACACCTTC. Encoded protein: CASSPASDFSYGYTF.

This clonotype was counted ten times or more. The chain recombines TRBV11-3 with TRBJ2-3; perhaps TRBD1 as D (5 bases). CDR3 length: 14 amino acids. The germline V and J ends were trimmed by 4 bases and 2 bases, with 10 bases remaining between them. Germline V gene data show CDR1 as SGHNT and CDR2 as YENEEA. The CDR3 bases are TGTGCCAGCAGCTCCAGACAGAACACAGATACGCAGTATTTT. It codes for CASSSRQNTDTQYF.

The chain joins TRBV2 to TRBJ2-2; D is perhaps TRBD2 (7 bases). The germline V gene encodes CDR1 SNHLY and CDR2 FYNNEI. The CDR3 extends over 14 amino acids. V was shortened by 8 bases and J by 6 bases, with 16 bases between the two germline ends. The CDR3 loop reads CASCLPGGSGELFF. CDR3 nucleotides: TGTGCCAGCTGCTTGCCGGGGGGCTCCGGGGAGCTGTTTTTT.

In its sample, this clonotype was seen many times. This chain connects TRBV12-3 or TRBV12-4 to TRBJ2-1; a weak D match, TRBD2 (6 bases). Trimming left V 3 bases short and J 4 bases short, with 13 bases between. This CDR3 is 15 amino acids long. The CDR3 DNA reads TGTGCCAGCAGTTTCGCACGGGGGATATACAATGAGCAGTTCTTC. This translates into CASSFARGIYNEQFF.

The chain links TRBV15 to TRBJ1-5, with D hard to call. V was pared by 0 bases and J by 5 bases, with 23 bases between. Germline values: CDR1 LNHNV, CDR2 YYDKDF (reference sequence). This CDR3 contains 19 residues. CDR3 DNA: TGTGCCACCAGCAGAGATTGGCCAGTCGGATCCATGATCCATCAGCCCCAGCATTTT. This translates into CATSRDWPVGSMIHQPQHF.

A word on this clonotype: A read error may explain this, as a much larger clone is one base away. This chain links TRBV10-3 with TRBJ2-3; D is perhaps TRBD2 (5 bases). V lost 4 bases and J lost 0, with 14 bases in between. Germline CDR1 and CDR2: ENHRY and SYGVKD. This CDR3 contains 16 residues. The CDR3 region is CAISGVRAGSTDTQYF. In DNA form, the CDR3 reads TGTGCCATCAGTGGCGTGAGGGCCGGTAGCACAGATACGCAGTATTTT.

Details on this clonotype: A single base separates this from a much larger clone, so it may be a read error. The chain has TRBV12-3 or TRBV12-4 and TRBJ2-7; tentatively, D is TRBD2 (10 bases). With 6 bases removed from V and 7 bases from J, the gap between germline ends came to 37 bases. CDR3 length equals 20 residues. DNA for the CDR3: TGTGCCAGCAGGATCTTACAGGGGGCGCCGGGAGCGGGGGGGCACAATGAGCAGTACTTC. Translation: CASRILQGAPGAGGHNEQYF.

This clonotype was seen just once. A much larger clonotype is one base distant, so this may be a read error. The genes are TRBV20-1 and TRBJ2-3, with D possibly being TRBD1 (5 bases). There are 13 residues in the CDR3. CDR1 and CDR2 from the germline V gene are DFQATT and SNEGSKA (reference sequence). As DNA, the CDR3 is TGCAGTGCTAGAACGTTCAGGGCAGATGCGCAGTATTTT. It specifies CSARTFRADAQYF.

This clonotype has ten or more counts. This chain connects TRBV20-1 to TRBJ2-1; no reliable D call. Trimming cost V 5 bases and J 9 bases, with 17 bases left between them. Germline V gene lookup returns CDR1 DFQATT and CDR2 SNEGSKA (reference sequence). CDR3 length: 13 residues. This CDR3 reads CSAPTLDGVEQFF. The CDR3 DNA reads TGCAGTGCTCCCACTCTCGATGGCGTTGAGCAGTTCTTC.

With respect to this clonotype: A much larger clone differs from this one at a single base, so this may be a read error. This CDR3 reads CASGRGNGNEQYF. The DNA for the CDR3 is TGTGCCTCCGGGAGGGGGAACGGCAATGAGCAGTACTTC. V and J are TRBV7-9 and TRBJ2-7; TRBD2 matches 8 bases. J gave up 7 bases and V 11 bases, and 13 bases lay outside the gene matches. CDR3 length: 13 amino acids. The germline CDR1 and CDR2 sequences are SEHNR and FQNEAQ (reference sequence).

The rearrangement joins TRBV12-3 or TRBV12-4 to TRBJ1-5; no reliable D call. The V gene lost 8 bases and the J gene lost 8 bases, with 13 bases spanning the gap. The CDR3 spans 12 residues. Here the CDR3 DNA reads TGTGCCAGCGGGGATACCGGAGAGCCCCAGCATTTT. This encodes CASGDTGEPQHF.

This clonotype was detected a few times. The chain employs TRBV9 and TRBJ2-1; 10 nucleotides line up with TRBD2. This CDR3 is built from 16 residues. Germline trimming cut 1 base from V and 7 bases from J; bases unmatched to any gene: 8. CDR1 and CDR2 (germline): SGDLS, YYNGEE. The CDR3 bases are TGTGCCAGCAGCGTAAGTAGCGGGGGGAATTTAAATGAGCAGTTCTTC. Its protein is CASSVSSGGNLNEQFF.

This clonotype came up a few times. J is TRBJ2-5 and V is TRBV19; D unresolved. Trimming left V 4 bases short and J 5 bases short, with 17 bases between. The V gene's germline CDR1 is LNHDA and CDR2 SQIVND (reference sequence). The CDR3 totals 15 residues. In nucleotides, the CDR3 is TGTGCCAGTAGTAACCGGCCCTCAACGCGGGAGACCCAGTACTTC. Amino acids: CASSNRPSTRETQYF.

As for this clonotype: Sequence at one end of the junction differs from germline and may be a read error. The chain uses TRBV3-1 and TRBJ2-2; a weak D match, TRBD1 (6 bases). Germline V gene sequence: CDR1 LGHDT, CDR2 YNNKEL (reference sequence). CDR3 size: 15 residues. CDR3 in amino acids: CASSHLRGSTEELFF. In DNA, the CDR3 is TGTGCCAGCAGCCATCTCAGGGGCTCAACCGAGGAGCTGTTTTTT.

This clonotype was seen only a few times. The chain joins TRBV7-9 to TRBJ2-5; 9 bases map to TRBD2. V was pared by 5 bases and J by 0 bases, with 13 bases of the junction left unmatched. The CDR3 covers 18 residues. The germline V gene encodes CDR1 SEHNR and CDR2 FQNEAQ (reference sequence). In nucleotides, the CDR3 is TGTGCCAGCAGCCCTGTGAAACACCTAGCGGGGTACCAAGAGACCCAGTACTTC. Its translation is CASSPVKHLAGYQETQYF.

The rearrangement links TRBV19 to TRBJ1-4; tentative D call: TRBD1 (6 bases). The V and J ends lost 5 bases and 6 bases respectively, with 16 bases between them. CDR1 LNHDA and CDR2 SQIVND come from the germline V gene (reference sequence). This CDR3 is built from 15 residues. The CDR3 sequence is CASSAARTDYEKLFF. The CDR3 DNA is TGTGCCAGTAGTGCCGCCAGGACAGACTATGAAAAACTGTTTTTT. The variable domain in full, completed from reference TRBV19 and TRBJ1-4, reads DGGITQSPKYLFRKEGQNVTLSCEQNLNHDAMYWYRQDPGQGLRLIYYSQIVNDFQKGDIAEGYSVSREKKESFPLTVTSAQKNPTAFYLCASSAARTDYEKLFFGSGTQLSVL.

This clonotype was observed many times. J is TRBJ2-3 and V is TRBV15; D is perhaps TRBD2 (6 bases). V lost 0 bases and J lost 0, with 10 bases in between. This CDR3 comprises 16 residues. CDR1 LNHNV and CDR2 YYDKDF come from the germline V gene (reference sequence). CDR3 sequence reads: CATSRDSSDSTDTQYF. CDR3 in DNA: TGTGCCACCAGCAGAGATTCTAGCGATAGCACAGATACGCAGTATTTT.